What follows is one T cell receptor (beta chain) and its context. Its antigen is as yet unknown. CDR1 and CDR2 (germline): SEHNR, FQNEAQ (reference sequence). The CDR3 contains 15 residues. Trimming shortened V by 7 bases and J by 2 bases, and 16 bases separated the two germline ends. This specimen comes from a study of CD8+ T cells in alopecia areata. Findings and caveats of the study: Alopecia totalis/universalis scalp especially showed more expanded CD8+ clones than normal scalp. Scalp sample data also include resident alphabeta T cells from normal skin.

Researchers gathered lesional scalp punch biopsies and peripheral blood from patients with alopecia areata. Cell sorting on a FACSAria was used to separate CD4+ and CD8+ T cells from the PBMCs. Following extraction, RNA underwent reverse transcription to cDNA, which served as the sequencing template. Profiling relied on immunoSEQ multiplex PCR, and the TCRdb table lists in-frame clones only, not all of them. The data show 89,000 or so clones, roughly 51% seen once. This clonotype originated in a human donor with alopecia areata. The material sequenced was NKG2D-high CD8+ T cells sorted from blood. The chain carries TRBV7-9 and TRBJ2-3; D is uncertain. The chain's CDR3 is CASNPLASDTDTQYF. The CDR3 DNA reads TGTGCCAGCAACCCACTCGCCAGTGACACAGATACGCAGTATTTT.